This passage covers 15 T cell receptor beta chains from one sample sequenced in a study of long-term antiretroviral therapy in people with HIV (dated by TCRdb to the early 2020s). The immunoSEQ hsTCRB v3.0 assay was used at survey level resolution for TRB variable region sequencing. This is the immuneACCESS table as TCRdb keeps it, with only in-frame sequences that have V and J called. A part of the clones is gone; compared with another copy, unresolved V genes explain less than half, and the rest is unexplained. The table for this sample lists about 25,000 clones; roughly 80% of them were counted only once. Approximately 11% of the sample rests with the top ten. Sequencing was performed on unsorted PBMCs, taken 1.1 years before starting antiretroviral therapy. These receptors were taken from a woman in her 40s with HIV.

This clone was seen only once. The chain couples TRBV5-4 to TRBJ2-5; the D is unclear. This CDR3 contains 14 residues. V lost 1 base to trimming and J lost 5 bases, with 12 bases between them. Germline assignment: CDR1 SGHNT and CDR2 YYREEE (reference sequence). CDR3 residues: CASSLRGLGETQYF. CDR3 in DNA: TGTGCCAGCAGCTTGCGTGGCTTGGGGGAGACCCAGTACTTC.

In DNA form, the CDR3 reads TGTGCCAGCAGCTTGGAGGTGAGCGGGAGGGGCCCAGATACGCAGTATTTT. Protein sequence: CASSLEVSGRGPDTQYF. The chain has TRBV5-6 and TRBJ2-3; 10 nucleotides agree with TRBD2. Germline CDR1 and CDR2: SGHDT and YYEEEE. The CDR3 runs 17 residues. V shed 0 bases and J 4 bases; nucleotides not matched to a gene: 8.

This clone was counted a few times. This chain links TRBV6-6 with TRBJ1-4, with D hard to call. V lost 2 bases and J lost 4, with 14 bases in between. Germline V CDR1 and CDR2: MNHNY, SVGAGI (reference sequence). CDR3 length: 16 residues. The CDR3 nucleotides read TGTGCCAGCAGTTACCTCGGACCGCCGGTTAATGAAAAACTGTTTTTT. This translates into CASSYLGPPVNEKLFF.

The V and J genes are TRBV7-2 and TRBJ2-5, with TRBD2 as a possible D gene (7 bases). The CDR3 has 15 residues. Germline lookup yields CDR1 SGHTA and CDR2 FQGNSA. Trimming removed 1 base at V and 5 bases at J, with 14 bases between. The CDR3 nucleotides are TGTGCCAGCAGCTTAGTTTTCGGGGGGCGGGAGACCCAGTACTTC. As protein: CASSLVFGGRETQYF.

CDR3 amino acids: CASSPPGSTSYEQYF. CDR3 in DNA: TGTGCCAGCAGTCCCCCCGGCAGCACCTCCTACGAGCAGTACTTC. V usage is TRBV28 and J usage is TRBJ2-7; D is unresolved. This CDR3 comprises 15 residues. In germline, CDR1 is MDHEN, CDR2 SYDVKM. V lost 5 bases and J lost 0, with 14 bases in between.

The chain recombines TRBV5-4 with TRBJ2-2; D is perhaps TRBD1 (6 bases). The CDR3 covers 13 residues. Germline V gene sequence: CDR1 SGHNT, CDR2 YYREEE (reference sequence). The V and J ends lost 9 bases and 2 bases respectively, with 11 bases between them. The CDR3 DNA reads TGTGCCACCGCGGACAGAAACACCGGGGAGCTGTTTTTT. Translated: CATADRNTGELFF.

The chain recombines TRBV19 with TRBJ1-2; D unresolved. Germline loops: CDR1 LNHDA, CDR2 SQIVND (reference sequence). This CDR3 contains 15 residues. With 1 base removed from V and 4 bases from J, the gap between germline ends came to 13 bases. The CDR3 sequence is CASSIVQRNLYGYTF. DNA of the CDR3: TGTGCCAGTAGTATAGTACAACGGAACCTCTATGGCTACACCTTC.

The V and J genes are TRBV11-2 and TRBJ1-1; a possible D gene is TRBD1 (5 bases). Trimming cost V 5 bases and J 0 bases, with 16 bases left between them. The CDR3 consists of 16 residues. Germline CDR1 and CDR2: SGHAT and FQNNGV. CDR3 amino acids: CASSRFEGKMNTEAFF. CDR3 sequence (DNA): TGTGCCAGCAGCCGCTTCGAGGGGAAAATGAACACTGAAGCTTTCTTT. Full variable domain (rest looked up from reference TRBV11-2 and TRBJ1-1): EAGVAQSPRYKIIEKRQSVAFWCNPISGHATLYWYQQILGQGPKLLIQFQNNGVVDDSQLPKDRFSAERLKGVDSTLKIQPAKLEDSAVYLCASSRFEGKMNTEAFFGQGTRLTVV.

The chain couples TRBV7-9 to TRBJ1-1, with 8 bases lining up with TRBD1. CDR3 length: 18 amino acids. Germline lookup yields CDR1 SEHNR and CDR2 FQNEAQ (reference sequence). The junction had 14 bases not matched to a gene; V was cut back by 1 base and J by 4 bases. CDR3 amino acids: CASSLGAPQGAYGTEAFF. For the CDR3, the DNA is TGTGCCAGCAGCTTAGGGGCCCCGCAGGGGGCTTACGGCACTGAAGCTTTCTTT.

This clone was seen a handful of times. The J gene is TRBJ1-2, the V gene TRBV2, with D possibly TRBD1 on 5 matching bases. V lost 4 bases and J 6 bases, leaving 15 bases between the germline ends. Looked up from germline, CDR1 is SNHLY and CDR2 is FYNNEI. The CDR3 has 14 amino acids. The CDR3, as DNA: TGTGCCAGCAGTGGTCAAAGGGGCCAGCATGGCTACACCTTC. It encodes CASSGQRGQHGYTF. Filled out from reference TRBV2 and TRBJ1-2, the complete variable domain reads EPEVTQTPSHQVTQMGQEVILRCVPISNHLYFYWYRQILGQKVEFLVSFYNNEISEKSEIFDDQFSVERPDGSNFTLKIRSTKLEDSAMYFCASSGQRGQHGYTFGSGTRLTVV.

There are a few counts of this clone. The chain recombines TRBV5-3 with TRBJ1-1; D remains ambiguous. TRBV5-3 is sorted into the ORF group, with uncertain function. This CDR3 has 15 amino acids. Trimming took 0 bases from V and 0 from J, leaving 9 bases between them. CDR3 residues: CARSLVAGLNTEAFF. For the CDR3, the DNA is TGTGCCAGAAGCTTGGTAGCGGGCCTGAACACTGAAGCTTTCTTT.

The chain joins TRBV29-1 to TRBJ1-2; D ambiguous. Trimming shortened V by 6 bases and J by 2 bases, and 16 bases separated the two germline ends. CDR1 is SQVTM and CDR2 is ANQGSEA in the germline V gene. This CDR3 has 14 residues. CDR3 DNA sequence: TGCAGCGTCGCGGTCCGGGTCACAAACTATGGCTACACCTTC. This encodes CSVAVRVTNYGYTF.

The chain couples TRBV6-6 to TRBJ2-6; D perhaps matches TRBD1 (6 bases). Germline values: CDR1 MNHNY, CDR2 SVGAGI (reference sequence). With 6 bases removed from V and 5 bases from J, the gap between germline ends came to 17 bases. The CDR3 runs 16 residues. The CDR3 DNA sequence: TGTGCCAGCAGCGACGGACAGTTCAATCGGGCCAACGTCCTGACTTTC. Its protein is CASSDGQFNRANVLTF.

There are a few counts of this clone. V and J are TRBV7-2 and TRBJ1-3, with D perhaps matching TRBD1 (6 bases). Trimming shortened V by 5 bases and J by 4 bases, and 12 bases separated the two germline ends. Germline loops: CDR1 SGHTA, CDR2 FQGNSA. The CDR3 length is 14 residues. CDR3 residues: CASSPRRGGNTIYF. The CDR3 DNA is TGTGCCAGCAGCCCCCGGAGGGGGGGAAACACCATATATTTT.

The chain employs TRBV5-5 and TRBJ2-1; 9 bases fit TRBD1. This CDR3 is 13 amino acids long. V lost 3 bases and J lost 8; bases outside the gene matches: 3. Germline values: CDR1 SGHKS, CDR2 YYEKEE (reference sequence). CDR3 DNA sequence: TGTGCCAGCAGCTCCGGACAGGGGTATGAGCAGTTCTTC. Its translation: CASSSGQGYEQFF.